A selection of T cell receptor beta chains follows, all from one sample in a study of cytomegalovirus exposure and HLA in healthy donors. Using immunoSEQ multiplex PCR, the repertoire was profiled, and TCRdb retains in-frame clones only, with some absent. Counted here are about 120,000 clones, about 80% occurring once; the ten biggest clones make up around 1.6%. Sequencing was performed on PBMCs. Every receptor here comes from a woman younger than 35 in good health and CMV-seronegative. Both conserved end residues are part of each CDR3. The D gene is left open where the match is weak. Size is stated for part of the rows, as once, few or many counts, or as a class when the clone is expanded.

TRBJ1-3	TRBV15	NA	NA	TGTGCCACCTCTAGGAGCATCGGAGACACCATATATTTT	CATSRSIGDTIYF
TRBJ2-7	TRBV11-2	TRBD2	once	TGTGCCAGCAGCTTAGAACGGGGGGAGGTGTACGAGCAGTACTTC	CASSLERGEVYEQYF
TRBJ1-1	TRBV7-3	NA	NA	TGTGCCAGCAGCTTAGTTGTTGATCGGGGCACTGAAGCTTTCTTT	CASSLVVDRGTEAFF
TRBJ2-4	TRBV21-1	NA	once	TGTGCCAGCAGGAAAGGGGCTAGCGGGAGGTTCAAAAACATTCAGTACTTC	CASRKGASGRFKNIQYF
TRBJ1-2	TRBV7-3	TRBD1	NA	TGTGCCAGCAGCCCTGGCCCCGGGACAGGGGGAGTCCACTTC	CASSPGPGTGGVHF
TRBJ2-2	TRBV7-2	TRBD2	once	TGTGCCAGCAGCCCAAGCGGGGCTAACACCGGGGAGCTGTTTTTT	CASSPSGANTGELFF
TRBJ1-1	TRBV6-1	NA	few	TGTGCCAGCAGTGACTACTTCTACTCCAGGGAGGGGAACACTGAAGCTTTCTTT	CASSDYFYSREGNTEAFF
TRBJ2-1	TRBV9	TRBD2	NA	TGTGCCAGCAGCGTAGGGGCGGGAGGGCCTTCCTACAATGAGCAGTTCTTC	CASSVGAGGPSYNEQFF
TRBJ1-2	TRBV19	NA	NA	TGTGCCAGTAGGACCCCGGGAGGGAAAGCTAACTATGGCTACACCTTC	CASRTPGGKANYGYTF
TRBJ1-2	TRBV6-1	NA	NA	TGTGCCAGCAGTGGCGGACAGTTAAACTATGGCTACACCTTC	CASSGGQLNYGYTF
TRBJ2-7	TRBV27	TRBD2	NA	TGTGCCAGCAGCCTCAACGGACTAGCGGCCTCCTACGAGCAGTACTTC	CASSLNGLAASYEQYF
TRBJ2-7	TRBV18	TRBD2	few	TGTGCCAGCTCACCACCTGACGGACTAGCGGGCTACGAGCAGTACTTC	CASSPPDGLAGYEQYF
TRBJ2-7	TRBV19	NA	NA	TGTGCCAGAAGGGGCTCGATTTACGAGCAGTACTTC	CARRGSIYEQYF
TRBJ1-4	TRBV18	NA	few	TGTGCCAGCTCAATAGTGGCAGGGACTAATGAAAAACTGTTTTTT	CASSIVAGTNEKLFF